Described below is a single TCR beta chain sequence and its context. From germline, CDR1 is MNHEY and CDR2 SVGAGI. CDR3 size: 14 residues. Trimming took 0 bases from V and 6 from J, leaving 11 bases between them. These data come from a study of blood T cell repertoires in COVID-19. About the study: The origin of the acute and convalescent COVID-19 samples was the United States, Italy and Spain. PBMCs, B-cell-depleted T cells, or T cells were the source of the cDNA or gDNA that made up the material.

TCRdb's table, derived via immunoSEQ multiplex PCR, lists solely in-frame clones and lacks some. The sample shows fewer than 60,000 clones, roughly 88% of them seen only once. This receptor was identified in a man aged 30-40 years with COVID-19, enrolled during active disease. The sample consisted of peripheral blood. The rearrangement joins TRBV6-5 to TRBJ1-1; D is unclear. The CDR3 reads CASSYSSRGAEAFF. The CDR3, as DNA: TGTGCCAGCAGTTACTCGAGCCGAGGAGCTGAAGCTTTCTTT.